A single sample is the source of the 29 T cell receptor beta chains below, sequenced in a study of cytomegalovirus exposure and HLA in healthy donors. The PCR used 60 Vbeta and 13 Jbeta primers. The repertoire was sequenced with immunoSEQ multiplex PCR; TCRdb's copy has only in-frame clones and lacks some. This table has around 140,000 clones, more than 55% appearing once. The sequencing input was PBMCs. These receptors all come from a woman aged 60-75 years in good health and CMV-seronegative.

A few counts support this clone. This chain joins TRBV6-6 and TRBJ1-2; D unclear. V was clipped by 2 bases and J by 4 bases, with 14 bases between them. CDR3 length equals 15 residues. Germline loops: CDR1 MNHNY, CDR2 SVGAGI (reference sequence). The CDR3 region has the DNA TGTGCCAGCAGTTACGTGAGAACCTCTCCCTATGGCTACACCTTC. Translation: CASSYVRTSPYGYTF.

The chain employs TRBV28 and TRBJ1-1, with a possible D match to TRBD1 (5 bases). The CDR3 runs to 11 residues. Germline V gene sequence: CDR1 MDHEN, CDR2 SYDVKM. Trimming removed 10 bases from V and 4 bases from J, with 10 bases in between. Written as DNA, the CDR3 is TGTGCCATCCAAAGGGGCACTGAAGCTTTCTTT. Its protein product is CAIQRGTEAFF. Full variable domain (remainder filled in from reference TRBV28 and TRBJ1-1): DVKVTQSSRYLVKRTGEKVFLECVQDMDHENMFWYRQDPGLGLRLIYFSYDVKMKEKGDIPEGYSVSREKKERFSLILESASTNQTSMYLCAIQRGTEAFFGQGTRLTVV.

The V gene is TRBV19, the J gene TRBJ2-5; 7 nucleotides match TRBD1. V was clipped by 3 bases and J by 5 bases; unmatched bases: 15. Germline V gene sequence: CDR1 LNHDA, CDR2 SQIVND (reference sequence). This CDR3 region has 17 residues. The CDR3 loop reads CASSIRVEGAGEETQYF. The CDR3 DNA reads TGTGCCAGTAGTATCAGGGTCGAGGGGGCAGGTGAGGAGACCCAGTACTTC.

This clone turned up a few times. This sequence joins TRBV9 and TRBJ1-4; D is possibly TRBD1 (6 bases). Germline CDR1 SGDLS, CDR2 YYNGEE. The CDR3 runs to 15 residues. V lost 1 base and J lost 4, with 11 bases in between. The CDR3: CASSVTGGSNEKLFF. The CDR3 nucleotides are TGTGCCAGCAGCGTAACGGGGGGCAGTAATGAAAAACTGTTTTTT.

V and J are TRBV21-1 and TRBJ1-6; the table assigns TRBD1, which was not confirmed against the DNA. TRBV21-1 has pseudogene status. The CDR3 runs to 16 residues. CDR3: CASSARDRVSNSPLHF. CDR3 bases: TGTGCCAGCAGCGCGCGGGACAGGGTTAGCAATTCACCCCTCCACTTT.

This chain links TRBV9 with TRBJ2-1; TRBD1 agrees at 8 bases. CDR1 and CDR2 (germline): SGDLS, YYNGEE. Losses at the gene ends were 4 bases for V and 3 bases for J; bases not matched to a gene: 12. The CDR3 has 17 amino acids. For the CDR3, the DNA is TGTGCCAGCAGCCCTCAGACAGGGGCCGTCTACTACAATGAGCAGTTCTTC. This sequence encodes CASSPQTGAVYYNEQFF.

In regard to this clone: One end of the junction is discordant with germline, which a read error may explain. The chain recombines TRBV7-7 with TRBJ2-5; 10 bases are a match to TRBD1. The CDR3 totals 15 residues. Looked up from germline, CDR1 is SSHAT and CDR2 is FNYEAQ (reference sequence). CDR3 amino acids: CASSPGQGLVKTQYF. As DNA, the CDR3 is TGTGCTAGCAGCCCGGGACAGGGGTTAGTGAAGACCCAGTACTTC.

This chain links TRBV2 with TRBJ2-1; 9 bases line up with TRBD2. The trim removed 2 bases at V and 3 bases at J, leaving 2 bases unmatched. Germline V gene lookup returns CDR1 SNHLY and CDR2 FYNNEI. The CDR3 is made up of 15 amino acids. The CDR3 DNA reads as TGTGCCAGCAGTGAACTAGCGGGAAACTACAATGAGCAGTTCTTC. Its translation: CASSELAGNYNEQFF.

This clone was seen a few times. The rearrangement uses TRBV7-9 and TRBJ1-2; D call uncertain. Trimming shortened V by 5 bases and J by 5 bases, and 12 bases separated the two germline ends. The germline gives CDR1 SEHNR, CDR2 FQNEAQ (reference sequence). CDR3 length: 13 residues. DNA for the CDR3: TGTGCCAGCAGCCCGGACGGGAGGTATGGCTACACCTTC. Translated: CASSPDGRYGYTF.

The chain combines TRBV7-6 with TRBJ2-2; 16 nucleotides match TRBD2. The CDR3 covers 18 residues. Germline V gene lookup returns CDR1 SGHVS and CDR2 FNYEAQ. V was pared by 6 bases and J by 4 bases, with 8 bases of the junction left unmatched. In DNA form, the CDR3 reads TGTGCCAGCAGTCTGGGACTAGCGGGAGGGCCGGTCACCGGGGAGCTGTTTTTT. It encodes CASSLGLAGGPVTGELFF.

The CDR3 reads CASSLPQGPPHPFF. Written as DNA, the CDR3 is TGTGCCAGCAGTTTACCACAGGGGCCGCCTCATCCTTTCTTT. This rearrangement joins TRBV28 to TRBJ1-1; 7 bases are shared with TRBD1. This CDR3 comprises 14 residues. Germline V lookup: CDR1 MDHEN, CDR2 SYDVKM. The ends lost 2 bases at V and 12 bases at J; junction bases unmatched: 12. Filled out from reference TRBV28 and TRBJ1-1, the complete variable domain reads DVKVTQSSRYLVKRTGEKVFLECVQDMDHENMFWYRQDPGLGLRLIYFSYDVKMKEKGDIPEGYSVSREKKERFSLILESASTNQTSMYLCASSLPQGPPHPFFGQGTRLTVV.

This chain uses TRBV2 with TRBJ2-5; the match to TRBD2 covers 13 bases. The CDR3 spans 15 residues. The junction had 4 bases not matched to a gene; V was cut back by 4 bases and J by 5 bases. Per the germline V gene, CDR1 is SNHLY and CDR2 is FYNNEI. The CDR3 reads CASSGGTSGTETQYF. In DNA, the CDR3 is TGTGCCAGCAGTGGGGGGACTAGCGGGACGGAGACCCAGTACTTC.

This clone was counted only a few times. The chain links TRBV5-4 to TRBJ2-1; 12 bases are shared with TRBD2. CDR1 and CDR2 (germline): SGHNT, YYREEE (reference sequence). The CDR3 consists of 14 residues. With 4 bases clipped from V and 8 bases from J, the junction kept 4 bases outside the gene matches. The CDR3 coding sequence is TGTGCCAGCAGCCGGACTAGCGGGACCCATGAGCAGTTCTTC. Encoded protein: CASSRTSGTHEQFF.

The chain joins TRBV7-3 to TRBJ2-1, with D tentatively TRBD2 (5 bases). CDR3 length: 15 amino acids. Trimming removed 4 bases at V and 0 bases at J, with 10 bases between. Germline values: CDR1 SGHTA, CDR2 FQGTGA. In DNA form, the CDR3 reads TGTGCCAGCAGCTCCCCGGGGAGCTCCTACAATGAGCAGTTCTTC. It codes for CASSSPGSSYNEQFF. Filled out from reference TRBV7-3 and TRBJ2-1, the complete variable domain reads GAGVSQTPSNKVTEKGKYVELRCDPISGHTALYWYRQSLGQGPEFLIYFQGTGAADDSGLPNDRFFAVRPEGSVSTLKIQRTERGDSAVYLCASSSPGSSYNEQFFGPGTRLTVL.

This clone was counted a single time. J is TRBJ2-1 and V is TRBV2; TRBD2 matches 14 bases. This CDR3 comprises 14 residues. V was pared by 3 bases and J by 13 bases, with 5 bases of the junction left unmatched. CDR1 is SNHLY, CDR2 FYNNEI, per germline. CDR3 amino acids: CASSEGLAGDKQFF. CDR3 in DNA: TGTGCCAGCAGTGAGGGACTAGCGGGGGATAAACAGTTCTTC.

This clone was detected only a few times. V is TRBV6-5 and J is TRBJ1-6, with 9 positions matching TRBD1. CDR3 length equals 14 residues. The germline gives CDR1 MNHEY, CDR2 SVGAGI. V shed 6 bases, J shed 6 bases, and the junction held 3 bases outside the gene matches. CDR3 coding DNA: TGTGCCAGCAGAGGGACAGGGATTAATTCACCCCTCCACTTT. Its translation is CASRGTGINSPLHF.

This chain joins TRBV19 and TRBJ2-5; a weak D match, TRBD1 (5 bases). The CDR3 extends over 14 amino acids. V lost 1 base and J lost 2, with 8 bases in between. Germline V gene sequence: CDR1 LNHDA, CDR2 SQIVND (reference sequence). CDR3 nucleotides: TGTGCCAGTAGTATAGGACAGAAACAAGAGACCCAGTACTTC. Translated: CASSIGQKQETQYF.

This clone was counted ten times or more. The chain joins TRBV2 to TRBJ2-1, with D perhaps matching TRBD2 (7 bases). The CDR3 runs to 15 residues. CDR1 is SNHLY, CDR2 FYNNEI, per germline. Trimming removed 3 bases at V and 7 bases at J, with 16 bases between. CDR3 protein: CASSDRGGARNEQFF. The DNA for the CDR3 is TGTGCCAGCAGTGATCGTGGGGGGGCTCGGAATGAGCAGTTCTTC.

V and J are TRBV5-1 and TRBJ2-7; D is undetermined. The V end was cut by 2 bases, the J end by 1 base, with 10 bases between. The germline V gene has CDR1 SGHRS and CDR2 YFSETQ. The CDR3 totals 14 residues. The CDR3 DNA is TGCGCCAGCAGCTTCCGTCCAGATTCCTACGAGCAGTACTTC. Amino acid sequence: CASSFRPDSYEQYF.

The chain has TRBV9 and TRBJ2-3; the D is unclear. V was trimmed by 1 base and J by 1 base, leaving 10 bases between them. In germline, CDR1 is SGDLS, CDR2 YYNGEE. The CDR3 runs to 15 residues. CDR3 in DNA: TGTGCCAGCAGCGTACTCTCCCGCGGCACAGATACGCAGTATTTT. It specifies CASSVLSRGTDTQYF.

This clone was observed a single time. The chain is built from TRBV28 and TRBJ2-7; D remains unclear. V lost 3 bases and J lost 4, with 13 bases in between. Germline V gives CDR1 MDHEN, CDR2 SYDVKM. CDR3 length: 14 residues. CDR3 loop: CASSFMGPPYEQYF. CDR3 coding DNA: TGTGCCAGCAGTTTTATGGGCCCCCCGTACGAGCAGTACTTC. The entire variable domain, with the rest obtained from reference TRBV28 and TRBJ2-7, is as follows: DVKVTQSSRYLVKRTGEKVFLECVQDMDHENMFWYRQDPGLGLRLIYFSYDVKMKEKGDIPEGYSVSREKKERFSLILESASTNQTSMYLCASSFMGPPYEQYFGPGTRLTVT.

This clone was seen more than once but under ten times. This chain connects TRBV5-1 to TRBJ2-3, with 8 bases fitting TRBD1. CDR3 length: 14 residues. From germline, CDR1 is SGHRS and CDR2 YFSETQ. Trimming at V came to 0 bases and at J to 6 bases, leaving 3 bases not matched to a gene. CDR3 in DNA: TGCGCCAGCAGCTTGGGGACAGGGCTGGATACGCAGTATTTT. This translates into CASSLGTGLDTQYF.

This clone turned up a few times. The chain has TRBV6-5 and TRBJ2-7; TRBD2 is a possible D gene (5 bases). With 0 bases removed from V and 2 bases from J, the gap between germline ends came to 14 bases. Germline assignment: CDR1 MNHEY and CDR2 SVGAGI. The CDR3 contains 16 residues. CDR3 nucleotide sequence: TGTGCCAGCAGTTACTCAGGAGGCCTCTCCACCTACGAGCAGTACTTC. Translation: CASSYSGGLSTYEQYF.

The chain links TRBV25-1 to TRBJ1-6, with TRBD1 identical over 8 bases. The V segment lost 1 base and the J segment 7 bases; nucleotides outside the gene matches: 3. The CDR3 is made up of 15 amino acids. Per germline, CDR1 MGHDK and CDR2 SYGVNS. The CDR3 protein is CASSESTGDNSPLHF. CDR3 nucleotides: TGTGCCAGCAGTGAATCGACAGGGGACAATTCACCCCTCCACTTT.

This chain links TRBV6-5 with TRBJ2-3; 8 nucleotides line up with TRBD2. The V gene's germline CDR1 is MNHEY and CDR2 SVGAGI. The CDR3 is made up of 16 amino acids. V trimming: 1 base; J trimming: 0 bases; junction bases outside the gene matches: 3. The CDR3 protein is CASSYFGGASTDTQYF. As DNA, the CDR3 is TGTGCCAGCAGTTACTTCGGGGGGGCTAGCACAGATACGCAGTATTTT.

This rearrangement joins TRBV18 to TRBJ1-2, with D perhaps matching TRBD1 (5 bases). The ends were cut back, 2 bases at V and 8 bases at J, with 15 bases in the middle. The CDR3 has 14 residues. Germline-derived CDR1 and CDR2 are KGHSH and LQKENI. In nucleotides, the CDR3 is TGTGCCAGCTCACCAAACGCGGGGCTGGGAGGCTACACCTTC. Translated, it gives CASSPNAGLGGYTF.

The chain carries TRBV5-1 and TRBJ2-1; tentative D call: TRBD2 (6 bases). The CDR3 runs to 15 residues. The germline CDR1 and CDR2 sequences are SGHRS and YFSETQ. V was shortened by 0 bases and J by 3 bases, with 10 bases between the two germline ends. The CDR3 nucleotides are TGCGCCAGCAGCTTGGAAGCTAGCGTCTACAATGAGCAGTTCTTC. Translation gives CASSLEASVYNEQFF.

V gene TRBV29-1 combines with J gene TRBJ2-1, with D hard to call. From germline, CDR1 is SQVTM and CDR2 ANQGSEA. This CDR3 contains 12 residues. V lost 6 bases, J lost 0 bases, and 6 bases lay in between. Written as DNA, the CDR3 is TGCAGCGTGTTTAGCTCCTACAATGAGCAGTTCTTC. The encoded protein is CSVFSSYNEQFF.

The chain recombines TRBV14 with TRBJ2-2, with 9 bases aligning to TRBD1. V was pared by 3 bases and J by 6 bases, with 8 bases of the junction left unmatched. Germline loops: CDR1 SGHDN, CDR2 FVKESK. The CDR3 sequence is 16 residues long. As DNA, the CDR3 is TGTGCCAGCAGCCAGATCGGGACAGGGTACCCCGGGGAGCTGTTTTTT. Encoded protein: CASSQIGTGYPGELFF.